Here is one T cell receptor (beta chain) with its context. This receptor's antigen is unknown. Base qualities are not recorded, but no much larger clone differs from it by a single base. Patients with a history of autoimmune disease or receiving systemic immunosuppression were excluded from the trial. In every dose cohort, peripheral blood was drawn for TCR sequencing at baseline, cycle 4 day 1, and cycle 7 day 1. The samples were taken from a phase I, first-in-human, multicenter, open-label dose-escalation trial of ivuxolimab. The trial enrolled adults with locally advanced or metastatic head and neck squamous cell, hepatocellular, melanoma or renal cell carcinoma. Before TCR sequencing, CD4+ T cells and CD8+ T cells from peripheral blood were sorted into separate populations. Genomic DNA was isolated from the sorted cells so that the TCRbeta CDR3 region could be sequenced. The immunoSEQ Assay was used to sequence the TCRbeta CDR3 regions. Imported from immuneACCESS, the table was reduced by TCRdb to in-frame sequences with V and J called. These copies leave out some clones; in studies compared against another copy, an unresolved V gene accounts for under half, and the cause of the remainder is not known. The sample table shows 100,000 to 150,000 clones, and under 95% are seen once. Clones ranked in the top ten supply approximately 0.81% of the sample.

The data derive from a study of OX40 agonist ivuxolimab in advanced cancers. Regarding the study in general: Ivuxolimab was an agonistic, fully human IgG2 monoclonal antibody directed against OX40 (CD134), a costimulatory receptor. Intravenous ivuxolimab was administered to patients every 2 weeks at six dose levels: 0.01, 0.1, 0.3, 1.5, 3 and 10 mg/kg. Of the 50 or so patients in dose escalation, some 19 had hepatocellular carcinoma, about 15 had melanoma, 9 had renal cell carcinoma and 9 had head and neck cancer. A male proportion of 75% to 85% and a mean age of approximately 55 years, ranging from about 20 to 80, were recorded for the dose-escalation cohort. Prior anti-PD-1, anti-PD-L1 or anti-CTLA-4 therapy was permitted, and 30% to 50% of dose-escalation patients had received checkpoint inhibitors. Partial responses occurred in three dose-escalation patients: two with cutaneous melanoma and one with hepatocellular carcinoma. The purpose of peripheral TCRbeta sequencing was to test whether ivuxolimab changed TCR sequence diversity and led to clonal T-cell expansion. The monotherapy dose-escalation portion (N of about 57 patients) of the phase I ivuxolimab trial is reported in the paper. What the work shows at the level of the full study, not this receptor alone: Low levels of normalized T-cell clonal expansion were also shown by some nonresponding patients. After ivuxolimab, more expanded clones were found on average in CD8+ T cells than in CD4+ T cells. The antigen specificity of the clonally expanded peripheral T cells was not determined. At doses of 0.1 to 3.0 mg/kg, clonal expansion of both CD4+ and CD8+ blood T cells was observed from baseline to week 6. In the 0.1-3.0 mg/kg groups, partial responders had among the lowest normalized peripheral clonal expansion, particularly in CD8+ T cells.

Inclusive of the bounding cysteine and phenylalanine, the CDR3 is 13 residues long. Solely the CDR3 DNA is kept, with 39 bases framed from the first base. CDR1 and CDR2 are read off the germline V gene (reference sequence) as MNHEY and SMNVEV. V is pruned by 5 bases and J by 6 bases, leaving 5 bases of the junction without a gene match. This TCR came from an adult with an advanced solid tumor such as melanoma, head and neck, liver or kidney cancer. The sequencing used CD4+ or CD8+ T cells sorted from blood, collected in a trial of the OX40 agonist ivuxolimab. This sequence uses TRBV27 and TRBJ2-5; TRBD1 fits 8 bases in the junction. Here is the DNA: TGTGCCAGCAGTCCCGGACAGGGAAAGACCCAGTACTTC. Its translation reads: CASSPGQGKTQYF.